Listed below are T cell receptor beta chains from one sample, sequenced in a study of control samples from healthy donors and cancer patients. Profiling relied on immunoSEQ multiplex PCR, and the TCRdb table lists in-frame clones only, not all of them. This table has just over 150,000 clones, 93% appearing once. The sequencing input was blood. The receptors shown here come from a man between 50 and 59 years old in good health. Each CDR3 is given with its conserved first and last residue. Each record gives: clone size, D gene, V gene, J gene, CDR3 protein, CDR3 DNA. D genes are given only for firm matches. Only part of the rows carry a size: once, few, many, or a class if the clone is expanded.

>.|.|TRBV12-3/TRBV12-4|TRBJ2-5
CASSRPIGTQYF
TGTGCCAGCAGTAGACCAATAGGGACCCAGTACTTC
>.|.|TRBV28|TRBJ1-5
CASSLPGHNQPQHF
TGTGCCAGCAGTCTTCCGGGCCACAATCAGCCCCAGCATTTT
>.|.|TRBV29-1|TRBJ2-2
CSVGGETNTGELFF
TGCAGCGTTGGCGGAGAGACGAACACCGGGGAGCTGTTTTTT
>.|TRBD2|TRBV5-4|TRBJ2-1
CASSLGTSGIVEQFF
TGTGCCAGCAGCTTGGGGACTAGCGGGATAGTTGAGCAGTTCTTC
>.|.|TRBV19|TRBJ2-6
CASSNRPSFSGANVLTF
TGTGCCAGTAGTAACCGGCCTTCTTTCTCTGGGGCCAACGTCCTGACTTTC
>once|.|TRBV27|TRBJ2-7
CASSLTTYSYEQYF
TGTGCCAGCAGTTTAACTACATACTCCTACGAGCAGTACTTC
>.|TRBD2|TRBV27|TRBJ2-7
CASSLTSGSYEQYF
TGTGCCAGCAGTCTGACTAGCGGGAGCTACGAGCAGTACTTC
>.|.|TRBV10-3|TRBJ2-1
CAIATIQAHNEQFF
TGTGCCATCGCTACGATACAGGCACACAATGAGCAGTTCTTC
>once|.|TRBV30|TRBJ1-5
CAWSRAGPQHF
TGTGCCTGGAGTCGTGCGGGGCCCCAGCATTTT
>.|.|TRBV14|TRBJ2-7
CASSQVSPVTYF
TGTGCCAGCAGCCAAGTCTCGCCAGTCACGTACTTC
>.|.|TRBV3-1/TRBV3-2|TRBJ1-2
CASSQGTSEGYTF
TGTGCCAGCAGCCAAGGGACATCGGAGGGCTACACCTTC
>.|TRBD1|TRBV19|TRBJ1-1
CASSRQGATEAFF
TGTGCCAGTAGTAGACAGGGGGCCACTGAAGCTTTCTTT
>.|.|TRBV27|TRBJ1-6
CASREYSNNSPLHF
TGTGCCAGCAGAGAGTACAGTAATAATTCACCCCTCCACTTT
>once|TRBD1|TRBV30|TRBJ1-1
CAWSAPQGAHTEAFF
TGTGCCTGGAGTGCCCCCCAGGGGGCACACACTGAAGCTTTCTTT
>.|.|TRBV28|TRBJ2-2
CASSSQRRGTGELFF
TGTGCCAGCAGTTCCCAAAGACGGGGTACCGGGGAGCTGTTTTTT
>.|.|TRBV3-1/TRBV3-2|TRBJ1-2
CASSQEQGGYTF
TGTGCCAGCAGCCAAGAACAAGGCGGCTACACCTTC
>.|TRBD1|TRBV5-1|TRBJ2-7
CASSRGQASSYEQYF
TGCGCCAGCAGCAGGGGACAGGCTAGCTCCTACGAGCAGTACTTC
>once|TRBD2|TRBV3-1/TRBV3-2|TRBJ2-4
CASSQADPGFHELAEPKNIQYF
TGTGCCAGCAGCCAAGCTGACCCAGGGTTCCATGAACTAGCGGAACCCAAAAACATTCAGTACTTC
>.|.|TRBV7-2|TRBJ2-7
CASSKRRSSYEQYF
TGTGCCAGCAGCAAGAGACGGAGCTCCTACGAGCAGTACTTC
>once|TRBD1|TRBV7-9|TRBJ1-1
CASSLTGTRTEAFF
TGTGCCAGCAGCTTGACAGGGACGAGAACTGAAGCTTTCTTT
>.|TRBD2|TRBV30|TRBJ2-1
CAWDREGQREQFF
TGTGCCTGGGACCGGGAGGGCCAGAGAGAGCAGTTCTTC
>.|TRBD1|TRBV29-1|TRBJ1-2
CSVADRGNYGYTF
TGCAGCGTCGCCGACAGGGGGAACTATGGCTACACCTTC
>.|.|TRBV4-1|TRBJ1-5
CASSQRGGGNQPQHF
TGCGCCAGCAGCCAACGGGGCGGGGGCAATCAGCCCCAGCATTTT
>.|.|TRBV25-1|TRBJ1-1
CASYGGTEAFF
TGTGCCAGCTATGGGGGCACTGAAGCTTTCTTT
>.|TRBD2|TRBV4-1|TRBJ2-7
CASSQQLLADSSYEQYF
TGCGCCAGCAGCCAACAGTTACTAGCGGATAGCTCCTACGAGCAGTACTTC
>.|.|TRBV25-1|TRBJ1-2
CASSGGLRGYTF
TGTGCCAGCAGTGGGGGACTTCGGGGCTACACCTTC
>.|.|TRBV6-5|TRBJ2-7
CASSYSGHPSYEQYF
TGTGCCAGCAGTTACTCTGGACACCCTTCCTACGAGCAGTACTTC
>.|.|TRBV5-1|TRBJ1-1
CASSLTGHGDTEAFF
TGCGCCAGCAGCTTAACAGGGCATGGAGACACTGAAGCTTTCTTT
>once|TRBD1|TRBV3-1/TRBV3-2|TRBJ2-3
CASSQSGQGTDTQYF
TGTGCCAGCAGCCAATCCGGACAGGGAACAGATACGCAGTATTTT
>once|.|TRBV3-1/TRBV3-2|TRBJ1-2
CASSQTASGYGYTF
TGTGCCAGCAGCCAAACAGCATCTGGCTATGGCTACACCTTC
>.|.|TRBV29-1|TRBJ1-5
CSVGEGGLQPQHF
TGCAGCGTAGGTGAGGGTGGCCTTCAGCCCCAGCATTTT
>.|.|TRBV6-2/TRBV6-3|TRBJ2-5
CASSHLETQYF
TGTGCCAGCAGCCACTTGGAGACCCAGTACTTC
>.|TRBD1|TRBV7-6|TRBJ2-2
CASSLVQGAVAGELFF
TGTGCCAGCAGCTTAGTGCAGGGGGCTGTCGCCGGGGAGCTGTTTTTT
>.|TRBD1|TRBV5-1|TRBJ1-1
CASSLQGASTEAFF
TGCGCCAGCAGCTTGCAGGGGGCGAGCACTGAAGCTTTCTTT
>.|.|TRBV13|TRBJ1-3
CASSLRTASGNTIYF
TGTGCCAGCAGCCTTCGGACAGCTTCTGGAAACACCATATATTTT
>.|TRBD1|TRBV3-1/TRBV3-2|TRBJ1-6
CASSHRDSNSPLHF
TGTGCCAGCAGCCACCGGGACAGTAATTCACCCCTCCACTTT
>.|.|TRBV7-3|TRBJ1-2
CASSLTGGSGYTF
TGTGCCAGCAGCTTAACAGGGGGATCCGGCTACACCTTC
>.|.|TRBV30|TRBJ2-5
CAWSRQETQYF
TGTGCCTGGAGTCGGCAAGAGACCCAGTACTTC
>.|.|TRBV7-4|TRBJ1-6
CAILSPYNSPLHF
TGTGCCATTCTTAGCCCCTATAATTCACCCCTCCACTTT
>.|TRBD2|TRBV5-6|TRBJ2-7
CASSMTSGSLREQYF
TGTGCCAGCAGCATGACTAGCGGGAGCTTACGGGAGCAGTACTTC
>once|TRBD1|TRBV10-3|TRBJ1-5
CARRTGFNSNYSNQPQHF
TGTGCCAGGAGGACAGGATTCAACTCGAATTATAGCAATCAGCCCCAGCATTTT
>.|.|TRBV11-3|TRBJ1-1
CASDIGAFF
TGTGCCAGCGACATTGGAGCTTTCTTT